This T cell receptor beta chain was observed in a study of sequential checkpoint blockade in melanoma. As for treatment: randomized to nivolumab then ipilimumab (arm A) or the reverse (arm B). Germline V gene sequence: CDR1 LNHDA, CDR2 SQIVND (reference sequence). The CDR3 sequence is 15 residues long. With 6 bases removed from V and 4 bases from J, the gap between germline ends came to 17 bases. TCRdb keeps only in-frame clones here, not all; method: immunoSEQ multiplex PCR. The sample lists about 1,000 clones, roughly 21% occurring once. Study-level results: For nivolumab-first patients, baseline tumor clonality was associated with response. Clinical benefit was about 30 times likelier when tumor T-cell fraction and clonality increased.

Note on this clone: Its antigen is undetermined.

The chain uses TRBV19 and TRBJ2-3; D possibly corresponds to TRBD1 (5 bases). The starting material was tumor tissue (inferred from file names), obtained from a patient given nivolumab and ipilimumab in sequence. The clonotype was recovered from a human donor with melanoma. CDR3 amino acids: CASRGLFGRADTQYF. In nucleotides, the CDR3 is TGTGCCAGTAGGGGGCTGTTTGGGCGCGCAGATACGCAGTATTTT.